The rows below give T cell receptor beta chains drawn from one sample of a study of blood T cells in healthy people across ages. TCRdb processed the 5' RACE reads anew with MiXCR; each CDR3 protein has one entry. Here the sample spans 600,000 to 800,000 distinct CDR3 sequences, under 25% being singletons. Sequenced: blood. Receptors were obtained from a man aged 70 or older in good health. Each CDR3 is given with its conserved first and last residue. Each record gives: V gene, J gene, clone size, D gene, CDR3 DNA, CDR3 protein. D genes are given only for firm matches. Clone size appears in some rows only: once, few, many, or a class for an expanded clone.

V: TRBV24-1
J: TRBJ2-5
size: .
D: TRBD2
DNA: TGTGCCACCAGTGATTTGACGACTAGCGGACAAGAGACCCAGTACTTC
CDR3: CATSDLTTSGQETQYF

V: TRBV5-1
J: TRBJ2-5
size: once
D: TRBD2
DNA: TGCGCCAGCAGATCCGGGACTAGCGGGAGATTGGAGACCCAGTACTTC
CDR3: CASRSGTSGRLETQYF

V: TRBV7-9
J: TRBJ1-5
size: few
D: .
DNA: TGTGCCAGCAGCTTGAATGGAGATCAGCCCCAGCATTTT
CDR3: CASSLNGDQPQHF

V: TRBV19
J: TRBJ1-5
size: once
D: .
DNA: TGTGCCAGTAGCAGGGGCTGGGGTAGCAATCAGCCCCAGCATTTT
CDR3: CASSRGWGSNQPQHF

V: TRBV5-1
J: TRBJ1-2
size: .
D: TRBD1
DNA: TGCGCCAGCAGCTTGCCAACCTTCGGACAGGATGGTGGCTACACCTTC
CDR3: CASSLPTFGQDGGYTF

V: TRBV5-6
J: TRBJ1-2
size: .
D: .
DNA: TGTGCCAGCAGCCCTACGGGGGTCAGGGATGGCTACACCTTC
CDR3: CASSPTGVRDGYTF

V: TRBV7-9
J: TRBJ1-5
size: .
D: .
DNA: TGTGCCAGCAGCAACACGCTCTCCAATCAGCCCCAGCATTTT
CDR3: CASSNTLSNQPQHF

V: TRBV29-1
J: TRBJ2-7
size: .
D: TRBD1
DNA: TGCAGCGACCCCGACAGGGAAGTCTACGATGACTTC
CDR3: CSDPDREVYDDF

V: TRBV9
J: TRBJ1-4
size: few
D: .
DNA: TGTGCCAGCAGCGTAGAAGGGCATGCAACTAATGAAAAACTGTTTTTT
CDR3: CASSVEGHATNEKLFF

V: TRBV6-6
J: TRBJ2-5
size: .
D: TRBD2
DNA: TGTGCCAGCAGTTCGGGACTAGCGAGCTCAGAGACCCAGTACTTC
CDR3: CASSSGLASSETQYF

V: TRBV6-6
J: TRBJ1-4
size: few
D: .
DNA: TGTGCCAGCAGTTACCAGAGTCAGGGGCATGAAAAACTGTTTTTT
CDR3: CASSYQSQGHEKLFF

V: TRBV6-2/TRBV6-3
J: TRBJ2-5
size: .
D: .
DNA: TGTGCCAGCAGTTACTCGACTAGAAGGACCCAGTACTTC
CDR3: CASSYSTRRTQYF

V: TRBV18
J: TRBJ2-4
size: .
D: .
DNA: TGTGCCAGCTCACCAAGGAGGGAAGGAGGGTTGACGGCCAAAAACATTCAGTACTTC
CDR3: CASSPRREGGLTAKNIQYF

V: TRBV18
J: TRBJ2-7
size: few
D: .
DNA: TGTGCCAGCTCACCAACGGCTGACCACGAGCAGTACTTC
CDR3: CASSPTADHEQYF

V: TRBV6-2/TRBV6-3
J: TRBJ2-5
size: .
D: .
DNA: TGTGCCAGCAGTTACACAAGAGGGGGGCTGGGGACCCAGTACTTC
CDR3: CASSYTRGGLGTQYF

V: TRBV20-1
J: TRBJ2-7
size: .
D: .
DNA: TGCAGTGCTGGCCTAACTCCCGGCTCCTACGAGCAGTACTTC
CDR3: CSAGLTPGSYEQYF

V: TRBV7-9
J: TRBJ2-7
size: .
D: .
DNA: TGTGCCAGCAGCCCGCCAGATCGGATAGCGAACGAGCAGTACTTC
CDR3: CASSPPDRIANEQYF

V: TRBV3-1
J: TRBJ1-1
size: .
D: .
DNA: TGTGCCAGCAGCCAAGTTATGCAGAACACTGAAGCTTTCTTT
CDR3: CASSQVMQNTEAFF

V: TRBV20-1
J: TRBJ2-1
size: .
D: .
DNA: TGCAGTGCTAGGAGGGGACCACACAATGAGCAGTTCTTC
CDR3: CSARRGPHNEQFF

V: TRBV7-2
J: TRBJ2-3
size: .
D: .
DNA: TGTGCCAGCAGCACACGACAGGCGTCAGATACGCAGTATTTT
CDR3: CASSTRQASDTQYF